The 17 T cell receptor beta chains in this list originate from one sample, sequenced in a study of read filtering for tumor transcriptome and immune sequencing. The library was built from around 0.4 ug RNA with molecular barcoded adaptors for alpha/delta and beta/gamma chains. TCRdb re-called the reads with MiXCR, one entry per CDR3 protein. Counted here are about 46,000 distinct CDR3 sequences, 20% occurring once; the ten biggest clones make up under 40%. Sequencing used a population of CD138-negative cells sorted from bone marrow. The receptor source for this set is a donor at least 40 years old with multiple myeloma.

As concerns this clonotype: A far larger clone is just one base off, so this is likely a read error. The CDR3 does not close with the conserved phenylalanine or tryptophan, likely indicating a read error. The chain combines TRBV6-5 with TRBJ2-1, with TRBD2 matching over 8 bases. The CDR3 has 15 residues. The V and J ends lost 5 bases and 5 bases, in that order; junction bases with no gene match: 8. Germline CDR1 and CDR2: MNHEY and SVGAGI. CDR3 bases: TGTGCCAGCAGTGAACGAGCGGGAGAACACAATGAGCAGTTCCTC. Protein sequence: CASSERAGEHNEQFL.

To note about this clonotype: The junction shows a germline mismatch at one end, possibly a read error. The chain links TRBV29-1 to TRBJ1-1; tentatively, D is TRBD1 (5 bases). Looked up from germline, CDR1 is SQVTM and CDR2 is ANQGSEA. This CDR3 comprises 12 residues. The CDR3 reads CSVTVSGAEAFF. CDR3 coding DNA: TGCAGCGTGACCGTCAGTGGGGCTGAAGCCTTCTTT.

This chain connects TRBV6-1 to TRBJ2-7, with 12 bases lining up with TRBD2. The junction had 1 base not matched to a gene; V was cut back by 4 bases and J by 3 bases. CDR3 length: 14 residues. Per the germline V gene, CDR1 is MNHNS and CDR2 is SASEGT. The CDR3 is CASSVLAGGYEQYF. CDR3 DNA: TGTGCCAGCAGTGTACTAGCGGGAGGCTACGAGCAGTACTTC.

This clonotype was recorded at least ten times. The V gene is TRBV12-5, the J gene TRBJ2-7; the match to TRBD1 covers 10 bases. The CDR3 consists of 18 residues. J lost 0 bases, V lost 0 bases, and 8 bases had no gene match. The V gene's germline CDR1 is LGHNT and CDR2 FRNRAP. In DNA, the CDR3 is TGTGCTAGTGGTTTGGTACTGTTCCGGACAGGGGGCTCCTACGAGCAGTACTTC. Its translation is CASGLVLFRTGGSYEQYF. The complete variable domain, with remaining parts taken from reference TRBV12-5 and TRBJ2-7, reads DARVTQTPRHKVTEMGQEVTMRCQPILGHNTVFWYRQTMMQGLELLAYFRNRAPLDDSGMPKDRFSAEMPDATLATLKIQPSEPRDSAVYFCASGLVLFRTGGSYEQYFGPGTRLTVT.

This clonotype was recorded at least ten times. The chain joins TRBV6-6 to TRBJ2-5, with D perhaps matching TRBD1 (6 bases). V shed 6 bases and J shed 1 base, with 21 bases lying between them. Germline loops: CDR1 MNHNY, CDR2 SVGAGI (reference sequence). This CDR3 region has 17 residues. The CDR3 DNA reads TGTGCCAGCAGCCGACCGACAGGAGGTGTTATCCAAGAGACCCAGTACTTC. This encodes CASSRPTGGVIQETQYF.

The sample holds many counts of this clonotype. The V gene is TRBV2, the J gene TRBJ2-7, with a weak D call TRBD2 (6 bases). V lost 0 bases, J lost 7 bases, and 10 bases lay in between. CDR1 is SNHLY and CDR2 is FYNNEI in the germline V gene. This CDR3 has 13 amino acids. CDR3 in DNA: TGTGCCAGCAGTGAAGCGGGGGAGGAGGAGCAGTACTTC. This translates into CASSEAGEEEQYF. The whole variable domain, remainder taken from reference TRBV2 and TRBJ2-7, is EPEVTQTPSHQVTQMGQEVILRCVPISNHLYFYWYRQILGQKVEFLVSFYNNEISEKSEIFDDQFSVERPDGSNFTLKIRSTKLEDSAMYFCASSEAGEEEQYFGPGTRLTVT.

This clonotype was observed many times. The CDR3 DNA reads as TGTGCCAGCAGCTTAAGGTTCCATGAGCAGTTCTTC. Protein product: CASSLRFHEQFF. J is TRBJ2-1 and V is TRBV7-9; D gene ambiguous. The CDR3 consists of 12 residues. Germline V CDR1 and CDR2: SEHNR, FQNEAQ (reference sequence). V lost 2 bases and J 8 bases, leaving 7 bases between the germline ends.

This clonotype was seen a few times. A much larger clone sits a single nucleotide away, making a read error possible. This chain joins TRBV7-9 and TRBJ2-7, with TRBD2 identical over 10 bases. Germline CDR1 and CDR2: SEHNR and FQNEAQ (reference sequence). This CDR3 has 15 residues. CDR3 region: CASSGRLAGDYGQYF. In DNA form, the CDR3 reads TGTGCCAGCAGCGGGAGGCTAGCGGGAGATTACGGGCAGTACTTC.

This clonotype was recorded many times. The chain has TRBV12-3 or TRBV12-4 and TRBJ2-1, with 8 bases matching TRBD2. The CDR3 length is 15 residues. The J segment lost 5 bases and the V segment lost 5 bases, leaving 8 bases of the junction unmatched. Here the CDR3 reads CASSEGTRSHNEQFF. The CDR3 DNA is TGTGCCAGCAGTGAGGGGACTAGAAGCCACAATGAGCAGTTCTTC.

Many counts were recorded for this clonotype. The chain uses TRBV28 and TRBJ2-1; weak D call: TRBD2 (6 bases). Germline values: CDR1 MDHEN, CDR2 SYDVKM. V was pared by 3 bases and J by 6 bases, with 12 bases between. This CDR3 has 14 amino acids. CDR3 region: CASSFRDFSNEQFF. CDR3 nucleotides: TGTGCCAGCAGTTTTAGGGACTTCTCCAATGAGCAGTTCTTC.

This clonotype was detected a few times. The chain couples TRBV20-1 to TRBJ1-6; 9 nucleotides line up with TRBD1. The CDR3 has 18 residues. From germline, CDR1 is DFQATT and CDR2 SNEGSKA (reference sequence). The junction had 9 bases not matched to a gene; V was cut back by 0 bases and J by 3 bases. CDR3: CSARDRRTGDYYNSPLHF. The CDR3 DNA is TGCAGTGCTAGAGATCGGCGGACAGGGGATTACTATAATTCACCCCTCCACTTT.

To note about this clonotype: Given a much more abundant clone one base away, this may be a read error. This CDR3 is missing its conserved last phenylalanine or tryptophan, likely due to a read error. J is TRBJ2-7 and V is TRBV29-1, with a weak D call TRBD2 (6 bases). With 7 bases removed from V and 4 bases from J, the gap between germline ends came to 11 bases. The CDR3 has 11 amino acids. CDR1 SQVTM and CDR2 ANQGSEA come from the germline V gene. CDR3 loop: CSAGAGYEQYL. The CDR3 DNA reads TGCAGCGCTGGGGCGGGGTACGAGCAGTACCTC.

The CDR3 sequence is CASSYPQGNQPQHF. The CDR3 DNA sequence: TGTGCCAGCAGTTACCCACAGGGCAATCAGCCCCAGCATTTT. V gene TRBV6-2 or TRBV6-3 combines with J gene TRBJ1-5, with TRBD1 as a possible D gene (5 bases). CDR3 length: 14 amino acids. Per the germline V gene, CDR1 is MNHEY and CDR2 is SVGEGT. The V end was cut by 2 bases, the J end by 2 bases, with 7 bases between.

This chain uses TRBV2 with TRBJ2-5, with 7 bases identical to TRBD2. The J segment lost 3 bases and the V segment lost 7 bases, leaving 11 bases of the junction unmatched. CDR3 length: 15 residues. Germline CDR1 reads SNHLY; CDR2 reads FYNNEI. The CDR3 DNA reads as TGTGCCAGCAATGAGGGCGGGAGTTTAAAAGAGACCCAGTACTTC. This gives the protein CASNEGGSLKETQYF.

This clonotype was seen at least ten times. The V gene is TRBV28, the J gene TRBJ2-2; D unclear. CDR1 and CDR2 (germline): MDHEN, SYDVKM. CDR3 length: 14 residues. Trimming removed 5 bases from V and 7 bases from J, with 14 bases in between. The CDR3: CASSPPRARGELFF. The CDR3 DNA sequence: TGTGCCAGCAGTCCCCCCCGCGCCCGCGGGGAGCTGTTTTTT.

This clonotype was observed at least ten times. J is TRBJ2-5 and V is TRBV30; 7 bases align to TRBD1. V lost 2 bases to trimming and J lost 1 base; unmatched junction nucleotides: 7. In germline, CDR1 is GTSNPN, CDR2 SVGIG (reference sequence). There are 15 residues in the CDR3. The CDR3: CAWSKGQNIQETQYF. CDR3 DNA: TGTGCCTGGAGTAAGGGACAGAACATCCAAGAGACCCAGTACTTC.

The sample holds many counts of this clonotype. The gene calls are TRBV5-5 and TRBJ1-1; 8 nucleotides match TRBD1. This CDR3 is built from 15 residues. The ends lost 4 bases at V and 4 bases at J; junction bases unmatched: 9. CDR1 is SGHKS, CDR2 YYEKEE, per germline (reference sequence). For the CDR3, the DNA is TGTGCCAGCAGCACCGTCCCGACAGGGGCCACTGAAGCTTTCTTT. Its translation: CASSTVPTGATEAFF.